The 21 T cell receptor beta chains below were found in one sample sequenced in a study of cytomegalovirus exposure and HLA in healthy donors. PCR involved 60 Vbeta and 13 Jbeta primers. Generated by immunoSEQ multiplex PCR, the TCRdb table keeps only in-frame clones and is missing some. The profile shows 180,000 or so clones, just over 75% of them singletons. The sample was PBMCs. Source of these receptors: a man between 18 and 29 years old in good health and CMV-seronegative.

The rearrangement joins TRBV14 to TRBJ2-3; D call uncertain. Trimming took 5 bases from V and 7 from J, leaving 7 bases between them. This CDR3 is 11 amino acids long. CDR1 SGHDN and CDR2 FVKESK come from the germline V gene. The DNA for the CDR3 is TGTGCCAGCAGCGAACTCAATACGCAGTATTTT. This sequence encodes CASSELNTQYF.

This chain uses TRBV30 with TRBJ1-1, with TRBD1 as a possible D gene (6 bases). V was clipped by 0 bases and J by 8 bases, with 10 bases between them. The length of the CDR3 is 12 residues. Germline V gene sequence: CDR1 GTSNPN, CDR2 SVGIG (reference sequence). The CDR3 is CAWSVQGREAFF. The CDR3, as DNA: TGTGCCTGGAGTGTACAGGGACGGGAAGCTTTCTTT.

This clone was detected once. J is TRBJ2-3 and V is TRBV6-5; possible D gene TRBD2, 6 bases. CDR1 and CDR2 (germline): MNHEY, SVGAGI. V was pared by 10 bases and J by 2 bases, with 16 bases between. The CDR3 contains 14 residues. The CDR3 bases are TGTGCCACCTCCGGGACTCAAGTCACAGATACGCAGTATTTT. Encoded protein: CATSGTQVTDTQYF.

The J gene is TRBJ2-7, the V gene TRBV7-9, with 10 positions matching TRBD2. Trimming at V came to 1 base and at J to 3 bases, leaving 9 bases not matched to a gene. The germline CDR1 and CDR2 sequences are SEHNR and FQNEAQ (reference sequence). The CDR3 contains 17 residues. The CDR3 is CASSLGDGTSAYYEQYF. In nucleotides, the CDR3 is TGTGCCAGCAGCTTAGGAGATGGGACTAGCGCTTACTACGAGCAGTACTTC.

This clone was seen a handful of times. This chain connects TRBV7-3 to TRBJ1-1; unclear D gene. V was trimmed by 2 bases and J by 4 bases, leaving 8 bases between them. Germline V CDR1 and CDR2: SGHTA, FQGTGA. The CDR3 contains 13 residues. The CDR3 DNA reads TGTGCCAGCAGCTTATTTCCGGGCACTGAAGCTTTCTTT. Residues: CASSLFPGTEAFF.

V and J are TRBV27 and TRBJ2-7, with 8 bases lining up with TRBD1. CDR1 MNHEY and CDR2 SMNVEV come from the germline V gene (reference sequence). V gave up 6 bases and J gave up 3 bases; unmatched junction bases: 4. CDR3 length: 13 residues. The chain's CDR3 is CASSGTGNYEQYF. The CDR3 DNA follows: TGTGCCAGCAGCGGGACAGGAAACTACGAGCAGTACTTC.

V gene TRBV14 combines with J gene TRBJ1-2; TRBD1 is a possible D gene (5 bases). The CDR3 is 15 residues long. Trimming removed 0 bases from V and 4 bases from J, with 12 bases in between. The germline V gene encodes CDR1 SGHDN and CDR2 FVKESK. CDR3 DNA sequence: TGTGCCAGCAGCCAAGACAGGGTCCCCCTCTATGGCTACACCTTC. Protein product: CASSQDRVPLYGYTF. Full variable domain (outside the CDR3, taken from reference TRBV14 and TRBJ1-2): EAGVTQFPSHSVIEKGQTVTLRCDPISGHDNLYWYRRVMGKEIKFLLHFVKESKQDESGMPNNRFLAERTGGTYSTLKVQPAELEDSGVYFCASSQDRVPLYGYTFGSGTRLTVV.

The chain employs TRBV6-1 and TRBJ2-3; a weak D match, TRBD2 (7 bases). Deletions cut 7 bases from V and 5 bases from J, with 13 bases between. Germline CDR1 and CDR2: MNHNS and SASEGT. This CDR3 contains 13 residues. In DNA form, the CDR3 reads TGTGCCAGCAACCGGGGGGCCGAAGATACGCAGTATTTT. Translated, it gives CASNRGAEDTQYF.

In this sample, this clone turned up a few times. This chain connects TRBV5-6 to TRBJ2-1, with TRBD1 matching 12 bases. The germline V gene encodes CDR1 SGHDT and CDR2 YYEEEE. V lost 1 base and J lost 8; bases outside the gene matches: 7. This CDR3 comprises 16 residues. CDR3 amino acids: CASSLLSGTGGDEQFF. The CDR3 DNA sequence: TGTGCCAGCAGCTTGCTGTCCGGGACAGGGGGCGATGAGCAGTTCTTC.

V is TRBV9 and J is TRBJ2-5; TRBD1 agrees at 12 bases. The J call may be faulty, since TRBJ2-7 better matches the DNA end. The CDR3 runs 15 residues. Germline-derived CDR1 and CDR2 are SGDLS and YYNGEE. CDR3 bases: TGTGCCAGCAGCGTAGGGGACAGGGGGCCCTACGAGCAGTACTTC. This translates into CASSVGDRGPYEQYF.

The CDR3 protein is CASSPLLAGGPDTQYF. CDR3 sequence (DNA): TGCGCCAGCAGCCCCCTACTGGCGGGGGGGCCAGATACGCAGTATTTT. The gene calls are TRBV4-1 and TRBJ2-3, with 9 positions matching TRBD2. CDR3 size: 16 residues. V trimming: 4 bases; J trimming: 4 bases; junction bases outside the gene matches: 9. From germline, CDR1 is MGHRA and CDR2 YSYEKL.

This clone came up once. This chain connects TRBV27 to TRBJ2-1; 7 bases map to TRBD2. Looked up from germline, CDR1 is MNHEY and CDR2 is SMNVEV (reference sequence). Trimming took 2 bases from V and 0 from J; bases not matched to a gene: 1. CDR3 length: 15 residues. CDR3 nucleotides: TGTGCCAGCAGTTTAGGCGGGAGCTCCTACAATGAGCAGTTCTTC. Translated, it gives CASSLGGSSYNEQFF.

The gene calls are TRBV12-5 and TRBJ2-1; TRBD1 matches 11 bases. The V and J ends lost 6 bases and 6 bases, in that order; junction bases with no gene match: 7. The CDR3 contains 15 residues. The germline V gene has CDR1 LGHNT and CDR2 FRNRAP. The CDR3 spells CASGIGQGAGNEQFF. CDR3 bases: TGTGCTAGTGGCATTGGACAGGGGGCAGGCAATGAGCAGTTCTTC.

This rearrangement joins TRBV5-1 to TRBJ2-3; possibly TRBD2 for D (5 bases). Germline V gene lookup returns CDR1 SGHRS and CDR2 YFSETQ. There are 14 residues in the CDR3. V lost 4 bases and J 1 base, leaving 10 bases between the germline ends. Here the CDR3 reads CASSTTTGTDTQYF. The CDR3 nucleotides read TGCGCCAGCAGCACGACTACTGGCACAGATACGCAGTATTTT.

V and J are TRBV7-2 and TRBJ2-1; TRBD1 aligns across 8 bases. This CDR3 has 14 residues. V lost 3 bases to trimming and J lost 6 bases; unmatched junction nucleotides: 4. Germline V gene data show CDR1 as SGHTA and CDR2 as FQGNSA. The CDR3 loop reads CASSLGTGINEQFF. CDR3 bases: TGTGCCAGCAGCTTGGGGACAGGAATCAATGAGCAGTTCTTC. Using reference TRBV7-2 and TRBJ2-1 for the parts outside the CDR3, the full variable domain is GAGVSQSPSNKVTEKGKDVELRCDPISGHTALYWYRQSLGQGLEFLIYFQGNSAPDKSGLPSDRFSAERTGGSVSTLTIQRTQQEDSAVYLCASSLGTGINEQFFGPGTRLTVL.

The chain recombines TRBV15 with TRBJ2-1; D is possibly TRBD2 (7 bases). Germline V CDR1 and CDR2: LNHNV, YYDKDF (reference sequence). Trimming took off 1 base at V and 5 bases at J, with 15 bases between the two ends. The CDR3 contains 16 residues. In DNA, the CDR3 is TGTGCCACCAGCAGAGCTAAGGGGGAGGGAAACAATGAGCAGTTCTTC. Amino acid sequence: CATSRAKGEGNNEQFF.

This rearrangement joins TRBV30 to TRBJ1-1; 9 bases match TRBD1. Germline V gene sequence: CDR1 GTSNPN, CDR2 SVGIG (reference sequence). The trim removed 3 bases at V and 5 bases at J, leaving 7 bases unmatched. CDR3 length: 14 residues. CDR3 residues: CAWSPGQGETEAFF. The DNA for the CDR3 is TGTGCCTGGAGCCCGGGACAGGGAGAAACTGAAGCTTTCTTT.

V gene TRBV18 combines with J gene TRBJ2-1, with TRBD1 matching over 11 bases. Trimming took 5 bases from V and 3 from J; bases not matched to a gene: 6. Germline CDR1 is KGHSH and CDR2 is LQKENI. The CDR3 has 16 amino acids. CDR3 nucleotides: TGTGCCAGCTCATCCCCGGGACAGGGGGGCTACAATGAGCAGTTCTTC. This sequence encodes CASSSPGQGGYNEQFF.

The V call is TRBV4-2, the J call TRBJ2-3, with 11 bases fitting TRBD2. The CDR3 consists of 15 residues. CDR1 and CDR2 (germline): LGHNA, YNFKEQ. V shed 0 bases and J 6 bases; nucleotides not matched to a gene: 2. In DNA, the CDR3 is TGTGCCAGCAGCCAAGAGGGACTAGCGGCCGATACGCAGTATTTT. The encoded protein is CASSQEGLAADTQYF.

CDR3 sequence: CASSRTGTPSFEQYF. For the CDR3, the DNA is TGTGCCAGCAGCCGAACCGGGACTCCGTCTTTCGAGCAGTACTTC. The rearrangement joins TRBV7-2 to TRBJ2-7; a possible D gene is TRBD2 (6 bases). The CDR3 runs 15 residues. Per the germline V gene, CDR1 is SGHTA and CDR2 is FQGNSA. V was cut by 5 bases and J by 6 bases, with 20 bases left in between. The full variable domain, its missing parts supplied by reference TRBV7-2 and TRBJ2-7, is GAGVSQSPSNKVTEKGKDVELRCDPISGHTALYWYRQSLGQGLEFLIYFQGNSAPDKSGLPSDRFSAERTGGSVSTLTIQRTQQEDSAVYLCASSRTGTPSFEQYFGPGTRLTVT.

This clone has only a few counts. The chain has TRBV19 and TRBJ2-3, with D perhaps matching TRBD2 (6 bases). Trimming shortened V by 4 bases and J by 4 bases, and 9 bases separated the two germline ends. The CDR3 contains 13 residues. Germline CDR1 reads LNHDA; CDR2 reads SQIVND (reference sequence). CDR3 sequence reads: CASSNSGADTQYF. The CDR3 bases are TGTGCCAGTAGTAATTCGGGGGCAGATACGCAGTATTTT.